This T cell receptor (beta chain) is from a study of brain T cells in children with intractable seizures (dated by TCRdb to about 2021). For context, the study as a whole: As a first screen for immune gene transcripts, resected brain tissue from just under 55 pediatric epilepsy surgery cases was run on a NanoString immunology panel. About 70% of the 12 selected surgery cases also had pre-surgery blood sequenced, which left four cases with brain tissue only.

TCR beta chain sequences were generated from genomic DNA using the immunoSEQ assay. Under the source paper's analysis protocol: CDR3 sequences that did not begin with the conserved framework cysteine at position 104 were removed by hand. To get clonality, the normalized Shannon's Diversity Index was subtracted from one, giving values from 0 (maximal diversity) to 1 (oligoclonal). Differences in the frequency of the same CDR3 between samples, such as brain versus blood, were assessed with chi-squared comparison-of-proportions tests. Public clonotypes were identified through searches of immuneACCESS, and similarity to known antiviral clonotypes was evaluated with the VDJdb browser. TCRdb took this table from immuneACCESS and kept in-frame rearrangements with V and J called. Such tables lack part of the clones; where checked against another copy, unresolved V genes explain under half of the gap, and the rest is unexplained. V and J calls and clone size come straight from that table; D and trimming were deduced from the DNA. Recorded for this sample are over 95,000 clones; 90% to 95% of them occurred a single time. The ten biggest clones cover 3.8% of the sample.

Results the study describes overall, beyond this receptor: Viral specificity was inferred only from CDR3 sequence similarity, and patients' HCMV serostatus was unknown. Because sequencing depth was different between pre-surgery and post-surgery blood, clones absent from the pre-surgery sample may reflect undersampling.

In the paper's terms, the time point label means: resected brain tissue, or blood drawn just prior to surgery. The surgery cases that showed the highest brain T cell transcript signatures were chosen for TCR beta chain sequencing of brain tissue, and of blood when it was available. Patients had been treated with at least one anti-epileptic drug before surgery. The TCR-sequenced patients were children whose drug-resistant epilepsy was caused by tuberous sclerosis complex, focal cortical dysplasia, Rasmussen encephalitis or hemimegalencephaly. The blood samples were collected right before the epilepsy surgery. Bulk genomic DNA was isolated from unsorted brain tissue and whole blood using the Monarch genomic DNA purification kit. The CDR3, cysteine through phenylalanine, is 15 amino acids long. The CDR3 DNA has 45 bases and is translated from base 1. From a lookup of the germline V gene, CDR1 and CDR2 are LGHNA and YSLEER. Compared with germline, V lacks 3 bases and J lacks 2 bases; bases without a gene match: 2.

A remark on this clone: The antigen it recognizes is unknown. No base quality values were provided; no much bigger clone lies one nucleotide off.

The receptor comes from a boy younger than two with hemimegalencephaly and intractable seizures. This receptor chain uses TRBV4-3 and TRBJ2-5; 11 nucleotides in the junction match TRBD2. The material sequenced was peripheral blood, taken at surgery. The CDR3 here reads CASSQGLAEQETQYF. The DNA sequence is as follows: TGCGCCAGCAGCCAGGGACTAGCGGAACAAGAGACCCAGTACTTC.